This TCR beta chain was sequenced for a study of blood T cells in healthy people across ages (dated by TCRdb to the mid-2010s). In the study overall: In model experiments, template switching captured about one uniquely barcoded TCR beta cDNA molecule for every two T cells. Age-related changes in TCR beta repertoire diversity were measured in the study by deep sequencing normalized with unique cDNA molecular identifiers. Donors were grouped into four age groups: young (average about 15 years), middle-aged (roughly 37), aged (around 60) and long-lived (just over 80). To avoid experimental bias, donors of different ages were distributed randomly across sequencing lanes. For two donors (one aged 18 to 30 and one aged 80 or older), the study analyzed two additional independent replicas of 1 million unique cDNA reads from the same blood draw. Results and caveats for the whole study, not just this receptor: Since profiling was done on bulk unsorted PBMCs, naive and antigen-experienced compartments could not be conclusively compared. Compared with the aged group, the long-lived group had more naive CD4+ T cells, fewer expanded clones and increased TCR diversity, a pattern suggesting age selection. The CMV infection status of donors was not known, potentially confounding age-related changes in expanded clonotypes. Observed TCR beta diversity correlated strongly with the percentage of naive T cells measured by flow cytometry. As age increased, observed TCR beta diversity per million T cells dropped in a roughly linear way, and a significant reduction was already evident by age about 40. Estimates of total diversity based on one million sequenced T cells were considered lower bounds and underestimates.

The germline V and J ends show losses of 5 bases and 11 bases respectively, and no gene match explains 7 bases of the junction. CDR1 and CDR2 (LGHNA, YSLEER) derive from the germline V gene. The CDR3 measures 12 amino acids from cysteine to phenylalanine. The retained sequence is limited to the CDR3, 36 bases, with the frame set at the first base. As to this clonotype: The antigen this receptor binds is unknown. Base-call qualities are not available, and no considerably larger clone is one nucleotide away.

The 39 donors, aged roughly 6 to 100 years, were systemically healthy Caucasian individuals from Russia. Each donor gave approximately 9.3 milliliters of peripheral blood, collected into EDTA-treated Vacutainer tubes. Ficoll-Paque density-gradient centrifugation was used to isolate PBMCs, with at least 6.5 million obtained per sample. Total RNA was extracted from PBMCs with Trizol reagent, with at least 6 micrograms obtained per sample. For every donor, an aliquot of PBMCs went through flow cytometry to measure the percentages of naive CD45RAhigh/CD27high T cells. The library was produced with 5' RACE. Sequencing was performed on an Illumina HiSeq 2500. The second PCR ran for roughly 7 to 11 cycles and used a J-beta primer mix along with a sample-barcoded 5' primer. A template-switch 5' adaptor carrying 12 random nucleotides introduced a unique molecular identifier onto each TCR beta cDNA molecule. Each sample yielded at least 3 million CDR3-containing paired-end reads. All of the RNA was converted into first-strand cDNA using the Mint cDNA synthesis kit, with a TRBC-specific oligonucleotide serving as the primer. All cDNA was treated with uracil-DNA glycosylase and then went through a first 18-cycle PCR with the universal primers M1SS and BC2_uni_R. Processing in the source paper ran as follows. Normalization of each sample was performed by random selection of 1 million high-quality reads, each carrying a distinct molecular identifier. Instead of being binned into consensus sequences, reads that shared molecular identifiers were thrown out. CDR3 identification, clonotype clustering and error correction used MiTCR with a Q25 quality threshold and the strictest error-elimination algorithm. A nonparametric unseen species model with Euler transformation was used to estimate lower-bound total TCR beta diversity. The public sequencing data were trimmed at Q25 with fastp and processed into clonotypes with MiXCR by TCRdb, which kept only in-frame beta chains. A single entry per CDR3 protein holds the most common genes and DNA from its merged rows. The V and J calls and clone size are TCRdb's, not the authors'. Within this sample are about a million distinct CDR3 sequences, with more than 30% of them counted one time only. The ten largest make up about 12% of the sample.

This TCR derives from a young man in good health. Recombination connected TRBV4-3 to TRBJ2-5, with TRBD2 matching 8 junction bases. Input material: blood. The CDR3 corresponds to CASSKTRGGQYF. The sequence in DNA is TGCGCCAGCAGCAAAACCCGGGGGGGGCAGTACTTC.